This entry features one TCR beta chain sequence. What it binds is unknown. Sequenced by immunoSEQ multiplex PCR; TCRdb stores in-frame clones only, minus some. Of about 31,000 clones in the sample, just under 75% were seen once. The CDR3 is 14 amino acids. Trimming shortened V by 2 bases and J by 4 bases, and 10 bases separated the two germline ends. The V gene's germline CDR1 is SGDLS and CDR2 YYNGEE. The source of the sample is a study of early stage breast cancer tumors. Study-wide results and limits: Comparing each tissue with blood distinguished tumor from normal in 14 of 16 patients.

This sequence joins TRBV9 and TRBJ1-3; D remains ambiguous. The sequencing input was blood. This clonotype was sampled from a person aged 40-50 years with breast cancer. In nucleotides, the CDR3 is TGTGCCAGCAGCGTTGAAACGAGAGGAAACACCATATATTTT. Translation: CASSVETRGNTIYF.